The following is a T cell receptor (beta chain) sequence with its context. The data originate from a study of shared clonotypes between healthy human individuals. Naive CD8 cells lacked CD45RO, underwent positive selection for CCR7 and left out terminally differentiated effector memory CD45RA+ cells. Sequencing used immunoSEQ multiplex PCR; TCRdb keeps in-frame clones, though not all of them. Found here are about 2 million clones, about 95% of them singletons; the top ten hold 1.2%. Germline CDR1 MNHNS, CDR2 SASEGT. The ends lost 3 bases at V and 5 bases at J; junction bases unmatched: 10. The CDR3 has 16 residues.

The sample taken for sequencing was naive CD8+ T cells sorted from blood. The receptor was isolated from a man younger than 35 in good health. The chain uses TRBV6-1 and TRBJ1-2, with 9 bases aligning to TRBD1. The CDR3: CASSDGTGSFWYGYTF. Here the CDR3 DNA reads TGTGCCAGCAGTGATGGGACAGGGAGCTTTTGGTATGGCTACACCTTC.